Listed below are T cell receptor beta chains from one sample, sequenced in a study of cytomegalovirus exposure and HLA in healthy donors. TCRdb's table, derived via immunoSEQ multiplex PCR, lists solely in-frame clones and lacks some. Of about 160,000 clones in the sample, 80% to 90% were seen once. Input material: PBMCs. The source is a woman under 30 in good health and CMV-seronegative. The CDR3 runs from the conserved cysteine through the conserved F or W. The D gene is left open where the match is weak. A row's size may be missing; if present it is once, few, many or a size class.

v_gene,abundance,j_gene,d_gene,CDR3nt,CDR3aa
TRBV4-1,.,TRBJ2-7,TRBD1,TGCGCCAGCAGCCAAGACCCCGGGACAGGGGCCTACGAGCAGTACTTC,CASSQDPGTGAYEQYF
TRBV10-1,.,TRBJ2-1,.,TGCGCCAGCAGTCGACTAAGGGTCGGGTCCTACAATGAGCAGTTCTTC,CASSRLRVGSYNEQFF
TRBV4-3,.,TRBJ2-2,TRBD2,TGCGCCAGCAGCCGAGAACTAGCGGGGATCACCGCGAACACCGGGGAGCTGTTTTTT,CASSRELAGITANTGELFF
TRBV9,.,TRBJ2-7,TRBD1,TGTGCCAGCAGCGCCACCGGACAGGCTTACGAGCAGTACTTC,CASSATGQAYEQYF
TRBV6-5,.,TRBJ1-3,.,TGTGCCAGCAGTAAAAGCCCCGGAGACACCATATATTTT,CASSKSPGDTIYF
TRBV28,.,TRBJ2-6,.,TGTGCCAGCAGTTTAAACAGATTAGACTCTGGGGCCAACGTCCTGACTTTC,CASSLNRLDSGANVLTF
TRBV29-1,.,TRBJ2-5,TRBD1,TGCAGCGTTGTGTTCCTTAAGGGGGCTAAAGAGACCCAGTACTTC,CSVVFLKGAKETQYF
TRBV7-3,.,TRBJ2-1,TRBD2,TGTGCCAGCAGCTTAGTCGGGACTACCCTAAATGAGCAGTTCTTC,CASSLVGTTLNEQFF
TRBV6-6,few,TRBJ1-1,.,TGTGCCAGCAGTTACTCGTGGGGCGACACTGAAGCTTTCTTT,CASSYSWGDTEAFF
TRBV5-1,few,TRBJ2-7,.,TGCGCCAGTAGCCGGGACACGAACTACGAGCAGTACTTC,CASSRDTNYEQYF
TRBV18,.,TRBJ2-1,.,TGTGCCAGCTCACGGGCTGGGAGCTACAATGAGCAGTTCTTC,CASSRAGSYNEQFF
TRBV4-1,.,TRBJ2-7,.,TGCGCCAGCAGCCAAGATGGGGCACATCCCTACGAGCAGTACTTC,CASSQDGAHPYEQYF
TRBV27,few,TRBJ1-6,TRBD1,TGTGCCAGCAGTTCTTCCCGCGACCGCATTTCCGGGACAGCCTATAATTCACCCCTCCACTTT,CASSSSRDRISGTAYNSPLHF
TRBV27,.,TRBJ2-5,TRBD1,TGTGCCAGCAGTTACCAACCTGGACAGGAGCAGTACTTC,CASSYQPGQEQYF
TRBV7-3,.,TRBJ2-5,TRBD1,TGTGCCAGCAGCCCCAGACAGGGTGCGAGAGAGACCCAGTACTTC,CASSPRQGARETQYF
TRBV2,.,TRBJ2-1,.,TGTGCCAGCAGTCTTATACTGCGGTTGGGGGCTCTAGGCGATGAGCAGTTCTTC,CASSLILRLGALGDEQFF
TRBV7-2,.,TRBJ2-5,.,TGTGCCAGCAGCTTAGCCGGGACCCAGTACTTC,CASSLAGTQYF
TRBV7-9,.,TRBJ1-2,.,TGTGCCAGCAGCTTAGCTGGGGCCTCTAACTATGGCTACACCTTC,CASSLAGASNYGYTF
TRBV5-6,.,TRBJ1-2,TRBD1,TGTGCCAGCAGCCGTTCCCCTGGACAGGGGGCCTATGACTACACCTTC,CASSRSPGQGAYDYTF
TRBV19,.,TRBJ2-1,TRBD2,TGTGCCAGTAGTCTTTTGTCTAGCGGGAGGACTCTTTACAATGAGCAGTTCTTC,CASSLLSSGRTLYNEQFF
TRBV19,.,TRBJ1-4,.,TGTGCCAGTAGTATAGGCCCGGGAGTCGGAGAAATACTGTTTTTT,CASSIGPGVGEILFF
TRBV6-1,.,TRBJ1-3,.,TGTGCCAGCATGGCCGTTACCTCTGGAAACACCATATATTTT,CASMAVTSGNTIYF
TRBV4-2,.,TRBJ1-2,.,TGTGCCAGCAGCCAACTAACGGGGGAGCGCGGCTACACCTTC,CASSQLTGERGYTF
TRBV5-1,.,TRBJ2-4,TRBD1,TGCGCCAGCAGCCAGGACAGGGGGAACATTCAGTACTTC,CASSQDRGNIQYF
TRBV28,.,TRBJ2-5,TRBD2,TGTGCCAGCAGTCCGACTAGCGGGAGGGAAGAGACCCAGTACTTC,CASSPTSGREETQYF
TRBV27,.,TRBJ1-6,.,TGTGCCACCTGGGGGGACGGTTCACCCCTCCACTTT,CATWGDGSPLHF
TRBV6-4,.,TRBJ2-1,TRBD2,TGTGCCAGCAGTGAATCCTTAGCGGGAAGGAGTGAGCAGTTCTTC,CASSESLAGRSEQFF
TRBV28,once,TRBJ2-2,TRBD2,TGTGCCAGCAGGTTAGCGGGGACGGCGAACACCGGGGAGCTGTTTTTT,CASRLAGTANTGELFF
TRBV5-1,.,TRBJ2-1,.,TGCGCCAGCAGCTTGGAGGTGGCTAGCGTCAGTAATGAGCAGTTCTTC,CASSLEVASVSNEQFF
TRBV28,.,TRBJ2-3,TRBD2,TGTGCCAGCAGTATCAGACTAGCCGGCACAGATACGCAGTATTTT,CASSIRLAGTDTQYF
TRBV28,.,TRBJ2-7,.,TGTGCCAGCAGGAAACAAGGGGTGAGGACCTACGAGCAGTACTTC,CASRKQGVRTYEQYF
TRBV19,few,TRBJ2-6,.,TGTGCCAGTAGTATAATCGCGGTTCGAAGCTCTGGGGCCAACGTCCTGACTTTC,CASSIIAVRSSGANVLTF
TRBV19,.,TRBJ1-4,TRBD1,TGTGCCAGTAGTATCGGTGGGACAGATAATGAAAAACTGTTTTTT,CASSIGGTDNEKLFF
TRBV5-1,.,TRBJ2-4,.,TGCGCCAGCAGCTTGGCGGCAGGGCGGTCCAAAAACATTCAGTACTTC,CASSLAAGRSKNIQYF
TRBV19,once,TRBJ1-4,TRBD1,TGTGCCAGTAGGGGGACAGTGAATGAAAAACTGTTTTTT,CASRGTVNEKLFF
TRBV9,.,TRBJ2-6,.,TGTGCCAGCAGCGTAGATCCGGTCCCTTCGAGCGTCCTGACTTTC,CASSVDPVPSSVLTF
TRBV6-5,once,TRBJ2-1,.,TGTGCCAGCAGGGGACACGTTTTAAACAATGAGCAGTTCTTC,CASRGHVLNNEQFF
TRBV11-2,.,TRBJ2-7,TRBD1,TGTGCCAGCAGCATCGGACAGGGTCGGTCTAACTACGAGCAGTACTTC,CASSIGQGRSNYEQYF
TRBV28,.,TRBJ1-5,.,TGTGCCAGCAGTTTGGTAGGGGCCTACAATCAGCCCCAGCATTTT,CASSLVGAYNQPQHF
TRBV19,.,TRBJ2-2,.,TGTGCCAGTAGTACCCCGACTACGCCGGGGTCGCTGTTTTTT,CASSTPTTPGSLFF
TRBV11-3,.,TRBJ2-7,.,TGTGCCAGCAGCTTCAGTGTCTACGAGCAGTACTTC,CASSFSVYEQYF
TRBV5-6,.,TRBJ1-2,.,TGTGCCAGCAGCTTAAGGGGGATGTATGGCTACACCTTC,CASSLRGMYGYTF
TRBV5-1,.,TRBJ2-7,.,TGCGCCAGCAGCTTGGCGGCAGGGGGGTCTTCCTACGAGCAGTACTTC,CASSLAAGGSSYEQYF
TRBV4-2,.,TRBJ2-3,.,TGTGCCAGCAGCCAAGGGAGGCCAAGCACAGATACGCAGTATTTT,CASSQGRPSTDTQYF
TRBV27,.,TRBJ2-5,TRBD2,TGTGCCAGCAGTTCGAAACGTGGACTAGCGGGTGAAGAGACCCAGTACTTC,CASSSKRGLAGEETQYF
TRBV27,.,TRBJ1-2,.,TGTGCCAGCAGCTCACACAGGGTTCACTATGGCTACACCTTC,CASSSHRVHYGYTF
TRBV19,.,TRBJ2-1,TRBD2,TGTGCCAGCCGATTACTAGCGGGAGGGCCGGGGCGGAATGAGCAGTTCTTC,CASRLLAGGPGRNEQFF
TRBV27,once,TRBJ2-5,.,TGTGCCAGCAGTTTACTAGGAGAGACCCAGTACTTC,CASSLLGETQYF
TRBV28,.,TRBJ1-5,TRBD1,TGTGCCAGCAGTTTAGGGACAGGGGGCAATCAGCCCCAGCATTTT,CASSLGTGGNQPQHF
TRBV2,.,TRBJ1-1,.,TGTGCCAGCGAGGGGGATGGGTACACTGAAGCTTTCTTT,CASEGDGYTEAFF
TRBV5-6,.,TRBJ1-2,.,TGTGCCAGCAGCGAAATCTGGGGAGACTATGGCTACACCTTC,CASSEIWGDYGYTF
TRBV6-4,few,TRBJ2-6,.,TGTGCCAGCAGTGTGGCAGGGCAAGTCGATGGGGCCAACGTCCTGACTTTC,CASSVAGQVDGANVLTF
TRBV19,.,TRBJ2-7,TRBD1,TGTGCCAGTAGTGTACCCGGGACAGGGACCTACGAGCAGTACTTC,CASSVPGTGTYEQYF